The subject of this entry is one T cell receptor beta chain. This clonotype was seen repeatedly, ten times or more. It lacks a known antigen. Base qualities are not at hand, and no much larger clone is one base apart. The data were taken from a study of regulatory T cells in long-lasting Graves disease (TCRdb year 2021). Looking at the study overall: In the newly diagnosed Graves' disease group, patients had been taking antithyroid drugs for less than 3 months. A total of roughly 35 samples underwent TCR sequencing: about 13 from persistent and some 20 from newly diagnosed Graves' disease patients. Persistent Graves' disease patients were compared with newly diagnosed Graves' disease patients by peripheral blood TCR sequencing and RNA sequencing. The study was registered as a clinical trial and conducted in China. Results and caveats for the whole study, not just this receptor: Sequencing and analysis were restricted to the TCR beta chain. As a limitation, the authors acknowledged that the small sample size may reduce accuracy. Only peripheral blood was studied, because thyroid tissue, the primary lesion, was inaccessible. More public clonotypes were shared among persistent patients (under 3,000) than among newly diagnosed patients (roughly 1,000). Compared with newly diagnosed patients, persistent Graves' disease patients had lower TCR Shannon entropy and fewer highly expanded clones, which suggests clonal expansion.

Taken with the paper, the label for time point translates to: newly diagnosed GD, antithyroid drugs for less than 3 months. For both TCR sequencing and RNA sequencing, RNA was extracted from PBMCs using TRIzol. The diagnosis of Graves' disease followed American Thyroid Association guidelines. The patients came from an endocrinology department in Xi'an, China. From each patient, approximately 9 milliliters of peripheral blood was collected into an EDTA anticoagulant tube. Ficoll Paque Plus density gradient separation was used to isolate PBMCs, and no further T cell sorting was done. RNA quality was checked with an Agilent 2100 Bioanalyzer and agarose gel, and concentration with a NanoDrop 2000. Library prep was done by multiplex PCR. Instrument used: Illumina HiSeq 4000. iRepertoire HTBI primers and Arm-PCR amplification of CDR3 regions were used to construct TCR beta libraries. PCR products were gel purified before sequencing. For the original study's pipeline: Gene usage analysis of CDR3 amino acid clonotypes used the 50 to 70 TRBV and about 13 TRBJ segments found across samples. Filtered high-quality paired reads were merged into contigs using COPE and FqMerger. BLAST was used to align contigs to IMGT TRBV, TRBD and TRBJ reference genes, and CDR3 was defined according to IMGT. Any clonotype with a frequency above 0.1% was classified as a highly expanded clone. Repertoire diversity was measured by Shannon entropy, and V-J evenness by the Gini coefficient. Clonotypes shared by more than one individual were considered public. The public reads were run again by TCRdb, first through fastp at Q25 and then through MiXCR, and only productive beta chains were kept. Each CDR3 protein appears once, grouped with its most common genes and DNA. These V and J calls rely on TCRdb rather than the paper's analysis. This sample gives 550,000 to 700,000 distinct CDR3 sequences in total; around 16% of them show up just once. The ten largest make up 12% of the sample.

The data also belong to a second study, concerning T cells in Graves' hyperthyroidism and ophthalmopathy. Per that second paper: Stable Graves' hyperthyroidism was defined as the absence of progression to ophthalmopathy over 18 months of follow-up. Hyperthyroidism patients were newly diagnosed, had a disease duration of under 2 months, and were aged 18 to 65 years. Patients with uncontrolled infections, other autoimmune diseases, pregnancy or lactation were excluded. Clinical symptoms, serum thyroxine and TRAb, thyroid ultrasound, and orbital computed tomography formed the basis for the diagnoses. The TCR CDR3 was subjected to a first round of RT-PCR using the HTBI primer set and the Qiagen OneStep RT-PCR kit. Most expanded thyroid clonotypes (frequency above 0.001) were also detected in blood, suggesting blood repertoires may reflect thyroid immune responses. Ophthalmopathy was separated from stable hyperthyroidism by a 13 V-J signature model, with approximately 85% sensitivity and about 81% specificity obtained in cross-validation and 80%/75% obtained in testing. In validation, progression to ophthalmopathy was predicted by the model with around 70% sensitivity and around 76% specificity, a median of around 6.5 months before onset. To identify TCR V-J signatures that set the groups apart, the researchers used a discovery cohort of more than 95 patients, made up of 40 to 45 with Graves' ophthalmopathy and about 59 with stable Graves' hyperthyroidism. Prospective prediction of ophthalmopathy was tested in an independent validation cohort consisting of 18 to 20 hyperthyroidism patients and approximately 16 patients who later progressed to ophthalmopathy. The approximately 98 discovery patients were randomly divided into training and test sets at a 7:3 ratio. Thyroid tissue and blood T-cell repertoires from about six Graves' hyperthyroidism patients were also compared in the study. Following sampling, methimazole starting at 30 mg daily was given to hyperthyroidism patients, and high-dose intravenous methylprednisolone was given to ophthalmopathy patients. Libraries were constructed in a second round of multiplex PCR, after which size selection and purification were performed. Libraries were sequenced paired-end with 100 bp reads on an Illumina HiSeq2000. SOAPnuke was used to process the raw data, with reads discarded if the reads contained adapters or uncalled bases, had a mean Phred below 15, or lacked an exact constant-primer or identifier match. COPE v1.2.5 was used to merge the high-quality paired reads, and each unique nucleotide sequence was defined as a clonotype. Clonotypes were aligned to IMGT TRBV, TRBD and TRBJ reference segments using MiTCR v1.1. Only V-J combinations with frequency above 0.0001, covering 98% to 99.2% of repertoires, were analysed. The TCS score was defined as F50 (clonal expansion) divided by E x V (chaos), with BLOSUM62-based TCRdist calculated between CDR3 peptides within each V-J. Welch's t-statistics and random forest reduced some 510 V-J features to under 15, which were used in a naive Bayes classifier (R e1071). Sample size was not statistically predetermined, and blinding of investigators to group allocation was not performed. The paper describes TCR Vbeta CDR3 sequencing of 140 or so peripheral blood samples, made up of fewer than 50 ophthalmopathy patients, roughly 72 hyperthyroidism patients and some 17 progressor patients.

Material: peripheral blood mononuclear cells (PBMCs), obtained at new diagnosis, from a patient treated with antithyroid drugs. The origin of this receptor is a man aged 18 to 35 with Graves disease. Donor details come from another sample of the same person, matched by shared clones.

The CDR3 loop reads CASSPTSGNTGELFF. The DNA sequence is TGTGCCAGCAGCCCAACTAGCGGGAACACCGGGGAGCTGTTTTTT. In this chain, TRBV7-6 is recombined with TRBJ2-2, with 8 bases in between that match TRBD2. CDR1 and CDR2, per the germline V gene, are SGHVS and FNYEAQ. Its CDR3 holds 15 amino acids, cysteine through phenylalanine. Here the CDR3 DNA is all that survives: 45 bases in frame from base 1. V ends up 5 bases short and J 1 base short, with an unmatched junction base count of 3. The entire variable domain, with the stretches around the CDR3 drawn from the reference TRBV7-6 and TRBJ2-2 proteins, is GAGVSQSPRYKVTKRGQDVALRCDPISGHVSLYWYRQALGQGPEFLTYFNYEAQQDKSGLPNDRFSAERPEGSISTLTIQRTEQRDSAMYRCASSPTSGNTGELFFGEGSRLTVL.